This TCR beta chain was profiled in a study of blood T cell repertoires in COVID-19. Turning to the study itself: Acute-phase and convalescent COVID-19 samples originated in the United States, Italy and Spain.

Authors' methods: Amplified reference gene primers provided the basis for estimating nucleated cell counts. Profiled with immunoSEQ multiplex PCR; TCRdb holds only in-frame clones, not every one. The V and J calls and clone size were taken over from that table, and D and trimming were inferred from the DNA. Seen here are approximately 45,000 clones, around 87% observed once, and the top ten hold 2.1%. Seattle patients were enrolled while actively infected and followed longitudinally. The CDR3 contains 15 residues. The germline CDR1 and CDR2 sequences are MNHEY and SMNVEV (reference sequence). V lost 6 bases to trimming and J lost 1 base, with 16 bases between them.

The chain couples TRBV27 to TRBJ2-7, with D possibly matching TRBD2 (6 bases). Sequencing was performed on peripheral blood. The TCR was taken from a woman aged 80 or over with COVID-19, enrolled during active disease. CDR3 DNA: TGTGCCAGCAGCCCGCACCACGGGGGATCCTACGAGCAGTACTTC. It encodes CASSPHHGGSYEQYF.